Here is one TCR beta chain with its context. Its matching antigen is unknown. The sample carries other DNA sequences with the same CDR3. Both 60 Vbeta primers and 13 Jbeta primers went into the PCR. TCRdb's table, derived via immunoSEQ multiplex PCR, lists solely in-frame clones and lacks some. The table records some 190,000 clones, more than 75% of them present only once. This specimen comes from a study of cytomegalovirus exposure and HLA in healthy donors. About the study: Ancestry clustering placed 81% of several hundred genotyped donors in the Caucasian-associated cluster.

Study results and caveats: In a later analysis, V- and J-gene trimming of beta chains associated with a DCLRE1C missense variant, replicated independently. Owing to their indistinguishability, certain V segments, notably TRBV6-2 and TRBV6-3, were excluded.

CDR1 is LGHNA, CDR2 YSLEER, per germline. The CDR3 is made up of 16 amino acids. V dropped 0 bases and J dropped 2; count of bases not matched to a gene: 5. The V and J genes are TRBV4-3 and TRBJ1-2, with TRBD1 identical over 8 bases. What was sequenced was PBMCs. The receptor's source is a man aged 40-49 years in good health and CMV-seronegative. CDR3 nucleotides: TGCGCCAGCAGCCAAGAATCCGCAGGGGGCAACTATGGCTACACCTTC. It codes for CASSQESAGGNYGYTF.